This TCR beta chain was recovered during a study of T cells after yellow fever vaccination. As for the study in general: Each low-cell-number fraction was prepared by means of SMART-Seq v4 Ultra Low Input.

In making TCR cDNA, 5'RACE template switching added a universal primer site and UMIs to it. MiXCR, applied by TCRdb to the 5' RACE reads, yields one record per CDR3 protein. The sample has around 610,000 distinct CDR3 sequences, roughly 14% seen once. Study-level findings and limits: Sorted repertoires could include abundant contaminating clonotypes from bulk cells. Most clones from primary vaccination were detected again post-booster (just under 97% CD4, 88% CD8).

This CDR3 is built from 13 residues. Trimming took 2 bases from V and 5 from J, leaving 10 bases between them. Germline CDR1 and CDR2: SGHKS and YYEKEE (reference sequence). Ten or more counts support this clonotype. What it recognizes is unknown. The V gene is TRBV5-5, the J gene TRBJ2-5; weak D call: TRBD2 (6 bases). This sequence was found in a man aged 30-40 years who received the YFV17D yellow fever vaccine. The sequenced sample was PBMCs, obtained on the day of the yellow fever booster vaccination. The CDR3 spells CASSFRERETQYF. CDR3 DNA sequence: TGTGCCAGCAGCTTTCGGGAGAGGGAGACCCAGTACTTC.